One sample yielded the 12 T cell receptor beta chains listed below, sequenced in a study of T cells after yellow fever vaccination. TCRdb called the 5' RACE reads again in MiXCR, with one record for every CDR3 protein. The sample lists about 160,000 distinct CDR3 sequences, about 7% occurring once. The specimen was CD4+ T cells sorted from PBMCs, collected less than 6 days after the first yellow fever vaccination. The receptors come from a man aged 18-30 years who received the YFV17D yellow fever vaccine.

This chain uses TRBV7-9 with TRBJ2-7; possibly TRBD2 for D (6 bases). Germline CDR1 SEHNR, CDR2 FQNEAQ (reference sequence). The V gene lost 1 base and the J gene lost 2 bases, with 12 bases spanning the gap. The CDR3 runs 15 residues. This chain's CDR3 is CASSLGASVTYEQYF. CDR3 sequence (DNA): TGTGCCAGCAGCTTAGGGGCTAGCGTCACCTACGAGCAGTACTTC.

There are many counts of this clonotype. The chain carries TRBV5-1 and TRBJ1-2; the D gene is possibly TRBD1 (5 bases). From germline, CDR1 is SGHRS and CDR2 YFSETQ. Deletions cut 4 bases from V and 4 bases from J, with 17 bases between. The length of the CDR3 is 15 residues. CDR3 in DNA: TGCGCCAGCAGCCCGGGCGGGGGGGACCTCTATGGCTACACCTTC. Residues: CASSPGGGDLYGYTF.

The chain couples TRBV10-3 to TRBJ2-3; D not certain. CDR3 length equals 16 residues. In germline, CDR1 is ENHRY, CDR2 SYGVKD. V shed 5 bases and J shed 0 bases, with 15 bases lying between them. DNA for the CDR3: TGTGCCATCAGTTCGGGTGGGGTTGGGAGCACAGATACGCAGTATTTT. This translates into CAISSGGVGSTDTQYF.

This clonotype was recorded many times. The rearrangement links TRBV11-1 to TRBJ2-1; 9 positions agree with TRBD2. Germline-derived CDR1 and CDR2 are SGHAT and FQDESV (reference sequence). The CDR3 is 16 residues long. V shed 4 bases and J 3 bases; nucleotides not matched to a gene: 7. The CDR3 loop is CASSSGVAGVYNEQFF. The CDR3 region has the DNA TGTGCCAGCAGCTCCGGGGTAGCGGGGGTCTACAATGAGCAGTTCTTC.

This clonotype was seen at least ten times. CDR3 residues: CASRTSGTGAKQYV. DNA for the CDR3: TGTGCCAGCAGGACCTCCGGGACAGGGGCGAAGCAGTACGTC. The chain employs TRBV6-2 or TRBV6-3 and TRBJ2-7, with 10 bases that match TRBD1. This CDR3 is 14 amino acids long. The V gene end was trimmed by 6 bases and the J gene end by 8 bases; junction bases not matched to a gene: 10. Per germline, CDR1 MNHEY and CDR2 SVGEGT.

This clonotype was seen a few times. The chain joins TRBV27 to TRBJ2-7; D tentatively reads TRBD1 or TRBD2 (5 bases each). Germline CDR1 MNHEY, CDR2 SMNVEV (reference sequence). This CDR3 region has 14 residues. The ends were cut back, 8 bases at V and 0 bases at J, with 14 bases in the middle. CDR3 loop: CASRKEGLSYEQYF. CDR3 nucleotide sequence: TGTGCCAGCCGAAAAGAGGGGCTCTCCTACGAGCAGTACTTC.

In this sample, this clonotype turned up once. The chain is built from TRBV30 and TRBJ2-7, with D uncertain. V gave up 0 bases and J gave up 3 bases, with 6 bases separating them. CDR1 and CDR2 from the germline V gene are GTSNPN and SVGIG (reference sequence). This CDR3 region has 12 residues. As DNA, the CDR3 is TGTGCCTGGAGTGTAGGTGGCTACGAGCAGTACTTC. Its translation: CAWSVGGYEQYF.

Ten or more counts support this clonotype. The CDR3 protein is CASSLGLVTTGELFF. The CDR3 DNA is TGTGCCAGCAGTTTAGGACTAGTGACCACCGGGGAGCTGTTTTTT. This chain links TRBV12-3 or TRBV12-4 with TRBJ2-2, with D possibly matching TRBD2 (6 bases). This CDR3 region has 15 residues. The V gene lost 1 base and the J gene lost 4 bases, with 10 bases spanning the gap.

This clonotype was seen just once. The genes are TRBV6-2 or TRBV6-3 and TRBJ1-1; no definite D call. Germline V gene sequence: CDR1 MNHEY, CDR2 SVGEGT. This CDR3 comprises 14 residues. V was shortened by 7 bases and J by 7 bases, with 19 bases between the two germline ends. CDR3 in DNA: TGTGCCAGCATGGGTGGACGACTGGGCGGTGAAGCTTTCTTT. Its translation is CASMGGRLGGEAFF.

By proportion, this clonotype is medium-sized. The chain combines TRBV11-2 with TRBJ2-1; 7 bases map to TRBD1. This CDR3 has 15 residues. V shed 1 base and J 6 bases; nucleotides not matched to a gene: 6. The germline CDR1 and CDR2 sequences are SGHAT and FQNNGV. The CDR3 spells CASSLGWTGINEQFF. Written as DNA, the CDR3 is TGTGCCAGCAGCTTAGGGTGGACAGGTATCAATGAGCAGTTCTTC.

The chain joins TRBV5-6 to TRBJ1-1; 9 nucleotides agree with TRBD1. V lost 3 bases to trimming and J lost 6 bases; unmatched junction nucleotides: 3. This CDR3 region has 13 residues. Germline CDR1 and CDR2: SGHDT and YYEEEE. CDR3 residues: CASSSDRGSEAFF. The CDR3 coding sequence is TGTGCCAGCAGCTCCGACAGGGGGTCTGAAGCTTTCTTT.

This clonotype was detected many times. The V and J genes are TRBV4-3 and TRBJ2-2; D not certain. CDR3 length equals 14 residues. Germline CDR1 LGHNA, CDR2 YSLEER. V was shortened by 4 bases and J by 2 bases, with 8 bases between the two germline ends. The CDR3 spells CASSPIKNTGELFF. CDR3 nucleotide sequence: TGCGCCAGCAGCCCCATTAAAAACACCGGGGAGCTGTTTTTT.